Shown below are 23 T cell receptor beta chains from a single sample sequenced in a study of T cell repertoires in cytomegalovirus infection. For these receptors, no antigen is known. TCRdb recomputed calls from the reads with MiXCR, one row per CDR3 protein. The sample consists of roughly 120,000 distinct CDR3 sequences, more than 25% of them appearing once. Material: CD8+ T cells from cultured PBMCs, obtained from culture after CMV antigen stimulation. The receptor source for this set is a human donor in good health (CMV status not recorded). Some clones in this sample may be carry-over from other donors' samples.

This clonotype was seen a few times. This chain joins TRBV4-1 and TRBJ2-7, with unresolved D. The CDR3 is 12 residues long. V lost 0 bases, J lost 3 bases, and 3 bases lay in between. Germline V lookup: CDR1 MGHRA, CDR2 YSYEKL. The CDR3 DNA is TGCGCCAGCAGCCAAGACCGCTACGAGCAGTACTTC. Translation gives CASSQDRYEQYF.

This clonotype was recorded once. The chain combines TRBV4-1 with TRBJ1-6; D is undetermined. Per germline, CDR1 MGHRA and CDR2 YSYEKL. The CDR3 sequence is 17 residues long. V gave up 1 base and J gave up 7 bases, with 17 bases separating them. The CDR3 DNA reads as TGCGCCAGCAGCCAAGCGGGTTCAGGTGGTTGGAATTCACCCCTCCACTTT. Its translation: CASSQAGSGGWNSPLHF.

The sample holds many counts of this clonotype. The chain couples TRBV7-2 to TRBJ2-7; D assignment may be TRBD1 or TRBD2 (6 bases each). The CDR3 is made up of 14 amino acids. Trimming took off 5 bases at V and 7 bases at J, with 18 bases between the two ends. Per germline, CDR1 SGHTA and CDR2 FQGNSA. CDR3 nucleotides: TGTGCCAGCAGCCCGTCCTGGGGGGCACGGGAGCAGTACTTC. This translates into CASSPSWGAREQYF.

V is TRBV11-2 and J is TRBJ2-7, with D possibly being TRBD1 (6 bases). V was trimmed by 6 bases and J by 3 bases, leaving 15 bases between them. The length of the CDR3 is 14 residues. The germline gives CDR1 SGHAT, CDR2 FQNNGV. CDR3 in DNA: TGTGCCAGCAGTTCTCTTCAGGACAGCTACGAGCAGTACTTC. Translated: CASSSLQDSYEQYF.

This clonotype was counted between two and nine times. The chain joins TRBV6-5 to TRBJ1-1, with D hard to call. Trimming left V 1 base short and J 5 bases short, with 8 bases between. The CDR3 covers 13 residues. Germline CDR1 MNHEY, CDR2 SVGAGI. The CDR3 sequence: CASSYFQFTEAFF. CDR3 DNA sequence: TGTGCCAGCAGTTACTTTCAATTTACTGAAGCTTTCTTT.

The CDR3 region has the DNA TGTGCCAGCAGTTTAACGGTCACCAGGGGGGGCAATGAGCAGTTCTTC. This codes for CASSLTVTRGGNEQFF. The chain joins TRBV28 to TRBJ2-1; D possibly uses TRBD1 or TRBD2 (7 bases each). Germline loops: CDR1 MDHEN, CDR2 SYDVKM. The ends were cut back, 2 bases at V and 6 bases at J, with 17 bases in the middle. The CDR3 covers 16 residues.

This clonotype has a handful of counts. This chain joins TRBV3-1 and TRBJ1-5, with 8 bases matching TRBD1. Germline trimming cut 1 base from V and 0 bases from J; bases unmatched to any gene: 5. The V gene's germline CDR1 is LGHDT and CDR2 YNNKEL (reference sequence). This CDR3 contains 17 residues. The CDR3 spells CASSQGTGKYSNQPQHF. CDR3 nucleotide sequence: TGTGCCAGCAGCCAAGGGACAGGGAAGTATAGCAATCAGCCCCAGCATTTT.

The J gene is TRBJ1-4, the V gene TRBV6-2 or TRBV6-3; 9 bases match TRBD1. The ends lost 6 bases at V and 7 bases at J; junction bases unmatched: 9. This CDR3 has 15 residues. Germline lookup yields CDR1 MNHEY and CDR2 SVGEGT. CDR3 amino acids: CASSRRTGEGEKLFF. CDR3 nucleotides: TGTGCCAGCAGCCGGAGGACAGGGGAAGGTGAAAAACTGTTTTTT.

J is TRBJ2-7 and V is TRBV27; D unresolved. The ends were cut back, 5 bases at V and 6 bases at J, with 20 bases in the middle. The length of the CDR3 is 15 residues. Germline V gene data show CDR1 as MNHEY and CDR2 as SMNVEV (reference sequence). The CDR3 region is CASSRVLARHSEQYF. The CDR3 nucleotides are TGTGCCAGCAGTCGAGTCCTGGCCCGACACTCCGAGCAGTACTTC.

This clonotype was seen ten or more times. V gene TRBV7-2 combines with J gene TRBJ2-1, with a weak D call TRBD1 (5 bases). Trimming pared 6 bases from V and 8 bases from J, leaving 11 bases between. The V gene's germline CDR1 is SGHTA and CDR2 FQGNSA. The CDR3 has 12 amino acids. The CDR3 DNA reads TGTGCCAGCAGTTTTACAGGCTATGAGCAGTTCTTC. This sequence encodes CASSFTGYEQFF.

The table lists this clonotype with many counts. This chain connects TRBV7-2 to TRBJ2-3, with 7 bases that match TRBD2. Germline values: CDR1 SGHTA, CDR2 FQGNSA. There are 16 residues in the CDR3. The V gene end was trimmed by 5 bases and the J gene end by 9 bases; junction bases not matched to a gene: 17. DNA for the CDR3: TGTGCCAGCAGCATGACGCTGGGGGGGTTTGATGGAACGCAGTATTTT. Translated, it gives CASSMTLGGFDGTQYF.

The chain carries TRBV4-1 and TRBJ2-7; the D is unclear. Germline CDR1 is MGHRA and CDR2 is YSYEKL. Trimming took 2 bases from V and 4 from J, leaving 15 bases between them. There are 15 residues in the CDR3. CDR3 amino acids: CASSQTDPGSYEQYF. The CDR3 DNA follows: TGCGCCAGCAGCCAAACCGACCCAGGCTCATACGAGCAGTACTTC.

This chain links TRBV6-8 with TRBJ2-2, with 7 bases lining up with TRBD1. This CDR3 region has 16 residues. Germline CDR1 MNHGY, CDR2 SAAAGT. Trimming took 10 bases from V and 4 from J; bases not matched to a gene: 15. DNA for the CDR3: TGTGCCACCCTGAATACCGGGACAGCTAGCACCGGGGAGCTGTTTTTT. Translated: CATLNTGTASTGELFF.

This clonotype came up many times. V is TRBV7-2 and J is TRBJ2-7; 8 bases align to TRBD2. The CDR3 loop spans 14 amino acids. J gave up 6 bases and V 4 bases, and 8 bases lay outside the gene matches. Germline CDR1 and CDR2: SGHTA and FQGNSA. CDR3 sequence reads: CASSSGGTVREQYF. The CDR3 nucleotides read TGTGCCAGCAGCTCGGGGGGGACTGTACGCGAGCAGTACTTC.

The V and J genes are TRBV5-1 and TRBJ2-7; 8 bases align to TRBD1. The CDR3 length is 14 residues. Germline V CDR1 and CDR2: SGHRS, YFSETQ. With V trimmed by 0 bases and J by 6 bases, 5 bases remained unmatched. This chain's CDR3 is CASSLESTGAEQYF. The CDR3 nucleotides are TGCGCCAGCAGCTTGGAGTCGACAGGGGCCGAGCAGTACTTC.

The chain combines TRBV7-9 with TRBJ2-1, with 10 bases matching TRBD1. V dropped 1 base and J dropped 4; count of bases not matched to a gene: 4. This CDR3 contains 16 residues. Per the germline V gene, CDR1 is SEHNR and CDR2 is FQNEAQ (reference sequence). The CDR3 DNA follows: TGTGCCAGCAGCTTAGGGACAGGGGGATCTTACAATGAGCAGTTCTTC. Protein product: CASSLGTGGSYNEQFF. Variable domain in full (rest from reference TRBV7-9 and TRBJ2-1): DTGVSQNPRHKITKRGQNVTFRCDPISEHNRLYWYRQTLGQGPEFLTYFQNEAQLEKSRLLSDRFSAERPKGSFSTLEIQRTEQGDSAMYLCASSLGTGGSYNEQFFGPGTRLTVL.

To note about this clonotype: Possible read error: a much larger clone is one base away. The chain is built from TRBV7-2 and TRBJ2-5, with 8 bases lining up with TRBD2. This CDR3 is 15 amino acids long. The germline V gene encodes CDR1 SGHTA and CDR2 FQGNSA. The chain's CDR3 is CASSLSAGGQGTQYF. The CDR3 DNA reads as TGTGCCAGCAGCTTATCGGCGGGGGGTCAAGGGACCCAGTACTTC.

The V call is TRBV20-1, the J call TRBJ1-2, with D perhaps matching TRBD1 (6 bases). The length of the CDR3 is 13 residues. V lost 1 base and J 5 bases, leaving 11 bases between the germline ends. Germline loops: CDR1 DFQATT, CDR2 SNEGSKA (reference sequence). CDR3 sequence: CSARVRGLYGYTF. In nucleotides, the CDR3 is TGCAGTGCTAGAGTACGGGGGCTGTATGGCTACACCTTC.

The rearrangement uses TRBV7-9 and TRBJ2-1; D is tentatively TRBD1 or TRBD2 (6 bases each). Per germline, CDR1 SEHNR and CDR2 FQNEAQ (reference sequence). The CDR3 is 16 amino acids. The germline V and J ends were trimmed by 5 bases and 4 bases, with 18 bases remaining between them. The chain's CDR3 is CASSPGVGRGYNEQFF. CDR3 DNA sequence: TGTGCCAGCAGCCCGGGGGTGGGCAGGGGATACAATGAGCAGTTCTTC. The entire variable domain, with the rest obtained from reference TRBV7-9 and TRBJ2-1, is as follows: DTGVSQNPRHKITKRGQNVTFRCDPISEHNRLYWYRQTLGQGPEFLTYFQNEAQLEKSRLLSDRFSAERPKGSFSTLEIQRTEQGDSAMYLCASSPGVGRGYNEQFFGPGTRLTVL.

The chain carries TRBV7-9 and TRBJ2-7, with 7 bases identical to TRBD2. Unmatched junction bases numbered 3, after V lost 1 base and J lost 0 bases. The CDR3 runs 15 residues. The V gene's germline CDR1 is SEHNR and CDR2 FQNEAQ (reference sequence). The CDR3: CASSLVTGGSYEQYF. In DNA form, the CDR3 reads TGTGCCAGCAGCTTAGTTACGGGGGGCTCCTACGAGCAGTACTTC.

This clonotype was seen a handful of times. The V call is TRBV7-9, the J call TRBJ2-7, with D perhaps TRBD2 (6 bases). The CDR3 extends over 17 amino acids. Per germline, CDR1 SEHNR and CDR2 FQNEAQ (reference sequence). Between the trimmed V and J ends, which lost 3 bases and 2 bases, there was a span of 20 bases. The CDR3: CASSFLAGTPRPYEQYF. CDR3 coding DNA: TGTGCCAGCAGCTTTCTAGCCGGGACTCCAAGACCCTACGAGCAGTACTTC.

This chain's CDR3 is CASSFTGQGPVYEQYF. As DNA, the CDR3 is TGTGCCAGCAGCTTTACCGGACAGGGTCCCGTCTACGAGCAGTACTTC. This rearrangement joins TRBV7-9 to TRBJ2-7; TRBD1 matches 8 bases. The CDR3 is made up of 16 amino acids. Germline trimming cut 3 bases from V and 3 bases from J; bases unmatched to any gene: 10. Looked up from germline, CDR1 is SEHNR and CDR2 is FQNEAQ (reference sequence).

There are many counts of this clonotype. Sequence at one end of the junction differs from germline and may be a read error. The chain combines TRBV7-7 with TRBJ2-1; D might be TRBD1 (7 bases). The CDR3 runs 15 residues. The germline V gene has CDR1 SSHAT and CDR2 FNYEAQ (reference sequence). CDR3 DNA: TGTGCTAGCAGCTTAGAGCAGGGGGGAGACCATGAGCAGTTCTTC. Amino acid sequence: CASSLEQGGDHEQFF.